This section outlines one TCR beta chain sequence together with its context. The source of the sample is a study of blood T cell repertoires in COVID-19. Background on the study: Whether acute or convalescent, the COVID-19 samples came from the United States, Italy and Spain. From T cells, B-cell-depleted T cells, or PBMCs came the material, which was cDNA or gDNA.

This CDR3 has 16 amino acids. V gave up 0 bases and J gave up 0 bases; unmatched junction bases: 3. Per the germline V gene, CDR1 is SGDLS and CDR2 is YYNGEE. Per the study methods: Using reference gene primer amplification, nucleated cell counts were estimated. The data were produced by immunoSEQ multiplex PCR, yet TCRdb's version contains in-frame clones alone and is incomplete. The D gene and trimming were derived from the DNA, and the V and J assignments and clone size from that table. The sample records 55,000 to 75,000 clones, around nine tenths being singletons. The sequenced sample was peripheral blood. V is TRBV9 and J is TRBJ2-4, with TRBD2 identical over 7 bases. The source is a human donor with active COVID-19. The donor label of this sample is uncertain. CDR3 residues: CASSVAGTTAKNIQYF. The DNA for the CDR3 is TGTGCCAGCAGCGTAGCGGGGACTACAGCCAAAAACATTCAGTACTTC. The full variable domain, with the rest looked up from reference TRBV9 and TRBJ2-4, is DSGVTQTPKHLITATGQRVTLRCSPRSGDLSVYWYQQSLDQGLQFLIQYYNGEERAKGNILERFSAQQFPDLHSELNLSSLELGDSALYFCASSVAGTTAKNIQYFGAGTRLSVL.